This TCR beta chain derives from a study of blood T cell repertoires in COVID-19. Study details: COVID-19 samples collected from the United States, Italy and Spain covered acute and convalescent phases. Nucleic acid was either cDNA or gDNA, and it came from T cells, B-cell-depleted T cells, or PBMCs.

As handled by the study authors: Reference gene primer amplification yielded estimated nucleated cell counts. Assay used: immunoSEQ multiplex PCR; TCRdb lists only in-frame clones, some missing. Clone size and the V and J calls come from that table; the DNA yielded D and trimming. Among roughly 500,000 clones listed, approximately 85% were seen once. This clone was detected many times. Deletions cut 7 bases from V and 0 bases from J, with 13 bases between. CDR3 length: 15 amino acids. Germline V gene sequence: CDR1 SNHLY, CDR2 FYNNEI. This TCR was sampled from a human donor in a cohort sampled during active COVID-19. The J gene is TRBJ1-3, the V gene TRBV2; tentative D call: TRBD1 (6 bases). Sequencing used peripheral blood. The CDR3 spells CASKGDINSGNTIYF. CDR3 nucleotides: TGTGCCAGCAAAGGGGACATTAACTCTGGAAACACCATATATTTT.